Shown below are 17 T cell receptor beta chains from a single sample sequenced in a study of shared clonotypes between healthy human individuals. The method was immunoSEQ multiplex PCR; TCRdb's version includes in-frame clones alone and lacks a portion of them. The repertoire holds 2 million to 2.5 million clones, with 80% to 95% as singletons. Sequencing was performed on naive CD4+ T cells from PBMCs. The subset denotes: CD45RA+ positively selected. The source of these receptors is a man aged 18 to 35 in good health. Some clones in this sample may be carry-over from other donors' samples.

This chain connects TRBV9 to TRBJ2-5; 12 nucleotides match TRBD2. Germline V CDR1 and CDR2: SGDLS, YYNGEE. This CDR3 is built from 17 residues. The J segment lost 4 bases and the V segment lost 0 bases, leaving 7 bases of the junction unmatched. CDR3 nucleotides: TGTGCCAGCAGCGTAGAAGCTAGCGGGAGGGGTGGAGAGACCCAGTACTTC. As protein: CASSVEASGRGGETQYF.

The CDR3 DNA is TGTGCCAGCAGCTTAACCCCGGGCCCGGGACCTAACTATGGCTACACCTTC. It codes for CASSLTPGPGPNYGYTF. The chain uses TRBV7-3 and TRBJ1-2, with D perhaps TRBD1 (5 bases). The V gene lost 0 bases and the J gene lost 0 bases, with 14 bases spanning the gap. Per germline, CDR1 SGHTA and CDR2 FQGTGA. CDR3 length: 17 amino acids. Complete variable domain (other parts from reference TRBV7-3 and TRBJ1-2): GAGVSQTPSNKVTEKGKYVELRCDPISGHTALYWYRQSLGQGPEFLIYFQGTGAADDSGLPNDRFFAVRPEGSVSTLKIQRTERGDSAVYLCASSLTPGPGPNYGYTFGSGTRLTVV.

This chain joins TRBV28 and TRBJ2-2; D perhaps matches TRBD1 (6 bases). The germline CDR1 and CDR2 sequences are MDHEN and SYDVKM. The CDR3 extends over 16 amino acids. V was shortened by 4 bases and J by 6 bases, with 18 bases between the two germline ends. The CDR3 loop is CASSYLAGEHAGELFF. The CDR3 bases are TGTGCCAGCAGTTATCTAGCAGGGGAGCACGCCGGGGAGCTGTTTTTT.

The J gene is TRBJ2-5, the V gene TRBV29-1; 14 bases match TRBD2. The V and J ends lost 3 bases and 5 bases, in that order; junction bases with no gene match: 11. In germline, CDR1 is SQVTM, CDR2 ANQGSEA. CDR3 length equals 17 residues. The DNA of the CDR3 is TGCAGCGTTGACGGCGTCCCGGGACTAGCGGGAGATGAGACCCAGTACTTC. The encoded protein is CSVDGVPGLAGDETQYF.

This chain links TRBV7-2 with TRBJ2-1; 11 bases align to TRBD2. J was trimmed by 3 bases and V by 5 bases; bases with no gene match: 6. CDR3 length equals 16 residues. In germline, CDR1 is SGHTA, CDR2 FQGNSA. The CDR3 nucleotides are TGTGCCAGCAGCCCGCGACTAGCGGGGATCTACAATGAGCAGTTCTTC. This codes for CASSPRLAGIYNEQFF.

The CDR3 region has the DNA TGTGCCAGCAGTTTCCGTTCAGGGCAGGGCAATCAGCCCCAGCATTTT. The encoded protein is CASSFRSGQGNQPQHF. The chain employs TRBV28 and TRBJ1-5, with D maybe TRBD1 (5 bases). Trimming removed 3 bases from V and 2 bases from J, with 14 bases in between. CDR3 length equals 16 residues. The germline CDR1 and CDR2 sequences are MDHEN and SYDVKM.

The chain combines TRBV5-6 with TRBJ1-3; D is possibly TRBD1 (5 bases). Trimming shortened V by 4 bases and J by 8 bases, and 7 bases separated the two germline ends. The CDR3 totals 11 residues. Germline CDR1 SGHDT, CDR2 YYEEEE. CDR3 DNA: TGTGCCAGCAGCCGAGGGGACACCATATATTTT. It yields the protein CASSRGDTIYF.

On this clone itself: Sequence at one end of the junction differs from germline and may be a read error. The V call is TRBV14, the J call TRBJ2-5; D tentatively reads TRBD1 or TRBD2 (5 bases each). The CDR3 spans 15 residues. CDR1 and CDR2 (germline): SGHDN, FVKESK. The CDR3 loop is CASSKEGQGRGSQYF. As DNA, the CDR3 is TGTGCCAGCAGCAAAGAGGGCCAGGGCAGAGGGTCGCAGTACTTC.

This rearrangement joins TRBV6-6 to TRBJ1-5; D unresolved. The germline gives CDR1 MNHNY, CDR2 SVGAGI (reference sequence). Trimming left V 7 bases short and J 4 bases short, with 14 bases between. The CDR3 totals 14 residues. The CDR3 spells CASKDGQANQPQHF. The CDR3 DNA is TGTGCCAGCAAGGATGGGCAGGCTAATCAGCCCCAGCATTTT.

This rearrangement joins TRBV5-1 to TRBJ1-1; D is ambiguous. This CDR3 spans 13 amino acids. Germline V gene data show CDR1 as SGHRS and CDR2 as YFSETQ. V was shortened by 1 base and J by 8 bases, with 12 bases between the two germline ends. The CDR3 here is CASSLSKTDEAFF. CDR3 DNA sequence: TGCGCCAGCAGCTTGAGTAAGACGGACGAAGCTTTCTTT.

The table lists this clone with a count of one. This chain connects TRBV10-1 to TRBJ2-7; D is possibly TRBD1 (6 bases). Germline CDR1 WNHNN, CDR2 SYGVQD (reference sequence). This CDR3 comprises 14 residues. V lost 5 bases and J lost 4, with 15 bases in between. CDR3 residues: CASSSSGTPYEQYF. DNA for the CDR3: TGCGCCAGCAGTTCATCCGGGACACCTTACGAGCAGTACTTC.

The V call is TRBV4-3, the J call TRBJ2-1, with a tentative D call TRBD2 (5 bases). In germline, CDR1 is LGHNA, CDR2 YSLEER. This CDR3 comprises 17 residues. The germline V and J ends were trimmed by 4 bases and 2 bases, with 18 bases remaining between them. The CDR3 spells CASSLEPKGAAYNEQFF. For the CDR3, the DNA is TGCGCCAGCAGCCTAGAACCTAAAGGAGCGGCCTACAATGAGCAGTTCTTC.

The rearrangement uses TRBV6-1 and TRBJ1-1; D is possibly TRBD1 (5 bases). The CDR3 sequence is 13 residues long. The V and J ends lost 2 bases and 8 bases respectively, with 12 bases between them. Germline-derived CDR1 and CDR2 are MNHNS and SASEGT. The CDR3 reads CASSEIIRGEAFF. CDR3 DNA sequence: TGTGCCAGCAGTGAAATTATCCGGGGCGAAGCTTTCTTT.

This chain links TRBV7-3 with TRBJ1-1; D remains unclear. The length of the CDR3 is 15 residues. Trimming pared 0 bases from V and 2 bases from J, leaving 10 bases between. CDR1 SGHTA and CDR2 FQGTGA come from the germline V gene. CDR3 in amino acids: CASSLTFSTNTEAFF. The CDR3 coding sequence is TGTGCCAGCAGCTTAACGTTCAGCACAAACACTGAAGCTTTCTTT.

The chain is built from TRBV19 and TRBJ1-3; D gene unclear. The CDR3 is 14 residues long. V lost 7 bases and J lost 0, with 10 bases in between. Germline V lookup: CDR1 LNHDA, CDR2 SQIVND (reference sequence). The CDR3 region has the DNA TGTGCCAGTAATGGGGTTAGCTCTGGAAACACCATATATTTT. Its protein product is CASNGVSSGNTIYF.

The gene calls are TRBV15 and TRBJ2-5; D ambiguous. V was cut by 7 bases and J by 4 bases, with 13 bases left in between. This CDR3 region has 13 residues. The germline V gene has CDR1 LNHNV and CDR2 YYDKDF (reference sequence). The CDR3 loop reads CATTAQGRETQYF. CDR3 nucleotide sequence: TGTGCCACCACGGCCCAAGGCAGAGAGACCCAGTACTTC.

The CDR3 protein is CASSQTGRLANIQYF. The CDR3 DNA reads TGTGCCAGCAGTCAGACAGGGAGGTTGGCGAACATTCAGTACTTC. This rearrangement joins TRBV27 to TRBJ2-4; D is perhaps TRBD1 (7 bases). The CDR3 sequence is 15 residues long. From germline, CDR1 is MNHEY and CDR2 SMNVEV (reference sequence). The V and J ends lost 5 bases and 7 bases respectively, with 18 bases between them.